Each of the 32 T cell receptor beta chains below was sequenced from the same sample in a study of tumor-infiltrating lymphocytes in primary liver carcinoma. The template, roughly 550 ng total RNA, yielded TCR beta cDNA made with a constant-region primer. For TCR beta, libraries were produced by three nested multiplex PCR rounds using slightly modified ARM-PCR. The opening two PCR rounds, about 11 cycles each, paired TRBV1-TRBV30 forward primers with a C-beta reverse primer. TCRdb fed the multiplex PCR reads into MiXCR, producing one record per CDR3 protein. The sample has about 300,000 distinct CDR3 sequences; around three fifths are singletons. Researchers drew blood RNA from unsorted whole blood and extracted germline DNA as well. The specimen was peripheral blood. Receptors originate from a middle-aged man with primary liver carcinoma and hepatitis B virus infection.

Comment on this clonotype: A junction boundary mismatches the germline segment, possibly from a read error. The rearrangement joins TRBV6-5 to TRBJ1-5, with D unresolved. The CDR3 is made up of 13 amino acids. Germline CDR1 MNHEY, CDR2 SVGAGI. DNA for the CDR3: TGTGACAGCAGCCAAGTCCTTTCCGAGGCCCAGCATTTT. Translated, it gives CDSSQVLSEAQHF.

At least ten counts were recorded for this clonotype. The rearrangement joins TRBV6-5 to TRBJ1-3, with D possibly being TRBD1 (5 bases). Germline CDR1 MNHEY, CDR2 SVGAGI. This CDR3 is 13 amino acids long. V lost 5 bases and J 2 bases, leaving 7 bases between the germline ends. The CDR3 DNA reads as TGTGCCAGCAGTACGGGGGCTGGAAACACCATATATTTT. Protein product: CASSTGAGNTIYF.

As regards this clonotype: One end of the junction varies from germline; a read error may be responsible. This chain uses TRBV12-3 or TRBV12-4 with TRBJ2-1; D tentatively fits TRBD1 or TRBD2 (6 bases each). The CDR3 runs to 14 residues. CDR3 DNA sequence: TGTGCCAGCAGTTTAGAAGGGGGGCCTACTGAGCTGTTCTTC. Translated, it gives CASSLEGGPTELFF.

On this clonotype: A single base separates this from a much larger clone, so it may be a read error. J is TRBJ1-5 and V is TRBV6-1; TRBD1 matches 8 bases. CDR1 MNHNS and CDR2 SASEGT come from the germline V gene. There are 13 residues in the CDR3. The CDR3 reads CASQGAGGQPHHF. In nucleotides, the CDR3 is TGTGCCTCCCAGGGGGCGGGAGGTCAGCCCCACCATTTT.

Comment on this clonotype: The junction does not match germline at one end; this may be a read error. The gene calls are TRBV5-1 and TRBJ2-1; D unclear. Germline CDR1 is SGHRS and CDR2 is YFSETQ. This CDR3 spans 13 amino acids. The CDR3 sequence: CASSSDGYNKQFF. The CDR3 DNA is TGCGCCAGCAGCTCGGACGGTTACAATAAGCAGTTCTTC.

This chain links TRBV5-8 with TRBJ1-5; TRBD1 matches 8 bases. V lost 4 bases to trimming and J lost 1 base; unmatched junction nucleotides: 7. The germline gives CDR1 SGHTS, CDR2 YDEGEE. The CDR3 is 16 amino acids. The CDR3 reads CASSLPRGLSNQPQHF. The DNA of the CDR3 is TGTGCCAGCAGCCTCCCCAGGGGGCTGAGCAATCAGCCCCAGCATTTT.

Points on this clonotype: This sequence may be a read error, since a much larger clone differs from it by one base. The DNA is omitted, as the CDR3 cannot be located on it reliably, and the CDR3 follows TCRdb's listing. The CDR3 sequence is CSVGWGISGELSF. The gene calls are TRBV29-1 and TRBJ2-2; the table assigns TRBD1, which was not confirmed against the DNA. The CDR3 sequence runs 13 residues, both termini included. Germline V gene lookup returns CDR1 SQVTM and CDR2 ANQGSEA.

In its sample, this clonotype was seen many times. The chain uses TRBV5-6 and TRBJ2-2; D gene unclear. This CDR3 contains 12 residues. Germline CDR1 and CDR2: SGHDT and YYEEEE. The V and J ends lost 5 bases and 5 bases respectively, with 7 bases between them. The CDR3 loop reads CASSYGTGELFF. CDR3 coding DNA: TGTGCCAGCAGTTATGGGACCGGGGAGCTGTTTTTT. The variable domain in full, completed from reference TRBV5-6 and TRBJ2-2, reads DAGVTQSPTHLIKTRGQQVTLRCSPKSGHDTVSWYQQALGQGPQFIFQYYEEEERQRGNFPDRFSGHQFPNYSSELNVNALLLGDSALYLCASSYGTGELFFGEGSRLTVL.

In the case of this clonotype: A much larger clone lies a single base off, so this may be a read error. This chain joins TRBV5-4 and TRBJ1-2; 12 bases fit TRBD1. The germline CDR1 and CDR2 sequences are SGHNT and YYREEE (reference sequence). The CDR3 sequence is 16 residues long. The CDR3 protein is CANSPGQGAQNYGYTF. As DNA, the CDR3 is TGTGCCAACAGCCCGGGACAGGGGGCGCAGAACTATGGCTACACCTTC.

To note about this clonotype: Just one base apart from a much larger clone, this may be a read error. CDR3 sequence: CASSQLLTGVEEQYF. For the CDR3, the DNA is TGCGCCAGCAGCCAACTCCTGACAGGGGTGGAGGAGCAGTACTTC. The chain couples TRBV4-1 to TRBJ2-7, with 8 bases aligning to TRBD1. V shed 2 bases, J shed 7 bases, and the junction held 10 bases outside the gene matches. Germline values: CDR1 MGHRA, CDR2 YSYEKL. The CDR3 spans 15 residues.

In this sample, this clonotype turned up once. A read error may explain this, as a much larger clone is one base away. The chain uses TRBV29-1 and TRBJ2-3; TRBD2 aligns across 7 bases. CDR3 size: 18 residues. Germline V gene data show CDR1 as SQVTM and CDR2 as ANQGSEA. V lost 3 bases, J lost 3 bases, and 18 bases stayed unmatched. The CDR3 sequence is CSVEEYGLTGGVTDTQYF. The CDR3 DNA is TGCAGCGTTGAGGAGTATGGACTAACGGGAGGTGTGACAGATACGCAGTATTTT.

This clonotype has ten or more counts. This sequence joins TRBV6-1 and TRBJ1-5, with TRBD1 matching 8 bases. This CDR3 has 14 amino acids. Per the germline V gene, CDR1 is MNHNS and CDR2 is SASEGT. Unmatched junction bases numbered 5, after V lost 1 base and J lost 9 bases. CDR3 sequence: CASSEGRQGLPQHF. The DNA for the CDR3 is TGTGCCAGCAGTGAAGGGAGACAGGGGTTGCCCCAGCATTTT.

V gene TRBV5-1 combines with J gene TRBJ2-3; D remains unclear. The ends were cut back, 2 bases at V and 2 bases at J, with 15 bases in the middle. The V gene's germline CDR1 is SGHRS and CDR2 YFSETQ. The CDR3 runs to 16 residues. The DNA for the CDR3 is TGCGCCAGCAGCTTAGCTAAGGGCGGATTCACAGATACGCAGTATTTT. Translation gives CASSLAKGGFTDTQYF.

As regards this clonotype: This could be a read error, since a much larger clone is one nucleotide away. V and J are TRBV4-3 and TRBJ2-3, with a possible D match to TRBD1 (6 bases). CDR3 length: 14 residues. Trimming removed 5 bases from V and 4 bases from J, with 13 bases in between. CDR1 and CDR2 (germline): LGHNA, YSLEER. The DNA for the CDR3 is TGCGCCAGCAGCTTACGAGGACAGTCAGATACGCAGTATTTT. Encoded protein: CASSLRGQSDTQYF.

This clonotype was detected ten times or more. The chain carries TRBV12-3 or TRBV12-4 and TRBJ1-5, with D tentatively TRBD1 (5 bases). This CDR3 has 14 residues. V was trimmed by 7 bases and J by 0 bases, leaving 10 bases between them. CDR3 nucleotide sequence: TGTGCCAGCACTGGGGGGAATAGCAATCAGCCCCAGCATTTT. It encodes CASTGGNSNQPQHF.

To note about this clonotype: The conserved phenylalanine or tryptophan is not found at the CDR3 terminus, so this likely reflects a read error. The genes are TRBV30 and TRBJ2-7; D possibly corresponds to TRBD1 (5 bases). The CDR3 extends over 14 amino acids. Per germline, CDR1 GTSNPN and CDR2 SVGIG (reference sequence). V shed 4 bases and J shed 1 base, with 14 bases lying between them. The CDR3 loop is CAWTLGRGSYEQYL. The CDR3 DNA reads as TGTGCCTGGACCCTGGGGCGTGGATCCTACGAGCAGTACTTA.

Turning to this clonotype: Likely a read error: the CDR3 ends without its conserved phenylalanine or tryptophan. This chain uses TRBV4-2 with TRBJ2-3, with TRBD2 as a possible D gene (6 bases). This CDR3 is built from 16 residues. Germline CDR1 LGHNA, CDR2 YNFKEQ. This chain's CDR3 is CASSQDPGLYTYTQYY. Here the CDR3 DNA reads TGTGCCAGCAGCCAAGACCCGGGACTGTACACATATACGCAGTATTAT.

The chain recombines TRBV14 with TRBJ2-1; D is perhaps TRBD1 or TRBD2 (5 bases each). Trimming took off 1 base at V and 6 bases at J, with 28 bases between the two ends. The CDR3 contains 20 residues. The germline CDR1 and CDR2 sequences are SGHDN and FVKESK. CDR3 coding DNA: TGTGCCAGCAGCCAAGGGGTCAGGGACGCACGAACCCAAACCATCAATGAGCAGTTCTTC. This sequence encodes CASSQGVRDARTQTINEQFF.

Concerning this clonotype: Mismatch with germline at one junction end may stem from a read error. The CDR3 DNA reads as TGTGCCAACAGCCGGGGTGGGGGTGGCTACACCTTC. This gives the protein CANSRGGGGYTF. The V gene is TRBV4-2, the J gene TRBJ1-2, with D tentatively TRBD1 (5 bases). The CDR3 runs 12 residues. Germline V CDR1 and CDR2: LGHNA, YNFKEQ.

As regards this clonotype: With a much larger clone just one base away, this may be a read error. The chain recombines TRBV6-5 with TRBJ1-5, with unresolved D. The CDR3 runs 15 residues. Deletions cut 5 bases from V and 11 bases from J, with 22 bases between. Germline assignment: CDR1 MNHEY and CDR2 SVGAGI. This chain's CDR3 is CASSPLTRLNEAQHF. The CDR3 DNA is TGTGCCAGCAGTCCACTGACAAGGCTAAACGAGGCCCAGCATTTT.

This sequence joins TRBV2 and TRBJ2-1; a possible D gene is TRBD1 (6 bases). The CDR3 is made up of 15 amino acids. CDR1 is SNHLY, CDR2 FYNNEI, per germline. The V and J ends lost 2 bases and 8 bases respectively, with 16 bases between them. This CDR3 reads CASSEQGQGEDEQFF. The CDR3 coding sequence is TGTGCCAGCAGTGAACAGGGGCAGGGCGAGGATGAGCAGTTCTTC.

This clonotype was observed many times. The V gene is TRBV4-3, the J gene TRBJ2-7, with 9 bases fitting TRBD1. Unmatched junction bases numbered 4, after V lost 1 base and J lost 6 bases. This CDR3 has 14 residues. Per germline, CDR1 LGHNA and CDR2 YSLEER. The CDR3 sequence: CASSQGDRVGEQYF. CDR3 in DNA: TGCGCCAGCAGCCAAGGGGACAGGGTCGGCGAGCAGTACTTC.

A remark on this clonotype: The conserved final phenylalanine or tryptophan is absent from the CDR3, which likely points to a read error. The CDR3 spells CASSVAQGMRYNEQFI. DNA for the CDR3: TGCGCCAGCAGCGTCGCGCAGGGGATGCGATACAATGAGCAGTTCATC. The rearrangement joins TRBV5-1 to TRBJ2-1, with D possibly matching TRBD1 (6 bases). Trimming pared 4 bases from V and 4 bases from J, leaving 18 bases between. The germline gives CDR1 SGHRS, CDR2 YFSETQ. This CDR3 is built from 16 residues.

In this sample, this clonotype turned up many times. The chain couples TRBV11-1 to TRBJ2-5; TRBD1 aligns across 9 bases. The CDR3 runs to 14 residues. V lost 6 bases and J lost 4; bases outside the gene matches: 6. Germline values: CDR1 SGHAT, CDR2 FQDESV (reference sequence). The CDR3 loop reads CASSFDRGGETQYF. As DNA, the CDR3 is TGTGCCAGCAGTTTCGACAGGGGGGGAGAGACCCAGTACTTC.

This clonotype was seen only once. The junction differs from germline at one of its ends, possibly a read error. The chain employs TRBV4-3 and TRBJ2-5, with 7 bases matching TRBD2. The CDR3 sequence is 19 residues long. CDR1 is LGHNA and CDR2 is YSLEER in the germline V gene. CDR3 DNA: TGCACCAGCAGTTTCCGGGACGGGGGACTAACGGGAGGAGAAGAGACCCAGTACTTC. Translating gives CTSSFRDGGLTGGEETQYF.

The chain links TRBV11-2 to TRBJ2-7, with TRBD1 matching over 7 bases. The CDR3 runs to 16 residues. Germline V CDR1 and CDR2: SGHAT, FQNNGV. V shed 0 bases and J 6 bases; nucleotides not matched to a gene: 11. The CDR3 here is CASSLEGQTGWAEQYF. The CDR3, as DNA: TGTGCCAGCAGCTTAGAGGGTCAGACAGGGTGGGCCGAGCAGTACTTC.

About this clonotype itself: This may be a read error, as it is one base from a much larger clone. The V and J genes are TRBV29-1 and TRBJ2-1, with unresolved D. Germline loops: CDR1 SQVTM, CDR2 ANQGSEA. The length of the CDR3 is 13 residues. CDR3 residues: CRSERNSYNEQFF. The CDR3 coding sequence is TGCAGGTCCGAGCGAAACTCCTACAATGAGCAGTTCTTC.

Comment on this clonotype: An end of the junction differs from the germline gene, which may be a read error. The rearrangement uses TRBV29-1 and TRBJ2-3; the match to TRBD2 covers 8 bases. Per the germline V gene, CDR1 is SQVTM and CDR2 is ANQGSEA. This CDR3 comprises 12 residues. The CDR3 nucleotides are TGCAGCGCCAGCGGGAGCACAGATACACAGTATTTT. This encodes CSASGSTDTQYF.

Only a few counts were recorded for this clonotype. At one end the junction does not follow the germline gene, possibly because of a read error. The CDR3 sequence: CASSPRTETQCF. The DNA of the CDR3 is TGTGCCAGCAGTCCCCGGACAGAGACCCAGTGCTTC. V usage is TRBV6-2 or TRBV6-3 and J usage is TRBJ2-5; D is perhaps TRBD1 (6 bases). From germline, CDR1 is MNHEY and CDR2 SVGEGT. This CDR3 is 12 amino acids long.

Worth noting for this clonotype: A read error may account for a junction end that differs from germline. This rearrangement joins TRBV6-5 to TRBJ2-2; 8 bases match TRBD1. This CDR3 region has 16 residues. CDR1 is MNHEY and CDR2 is SVGAGI in the germline V gene. CDR3 amino acids: CASSEQGVWNTGELFF. The CDR3 DNA follows: TGTGCCAGCAGTGAACAGGGGGTCTGGAACACTGGGGAGCTGTTTTTT.

The table lists this clonotype with a few counts. This sequence joins TRBV5-6 and TRBJ2-3; the D is unclear. The germline CDR1 and CDR2 sequences are SGHDT and YYEEEE. This CDR3 comprises 13 residues. Trimming cost V 2 bases and J 6 bases, with 10 bases left between them. CDR3 sequence (DNA): TGTGCCAGCAGCTTCCCCTACGGGGATACGCAGTATTTT. Its protein product is CASSFPYGDTQYF.

This clonotype has ten or more counts. The chain combines TRBV11-3 with TRBJ2-2; D gene uncertain. The CDR3 is 12 residues long. Germline CDR1 and CDR2: SGHNT and YENEEA. The V end lost 2 bases, the J end lost 4 bases, and 2 bases lay between the germline ends. The CDR3 protein is CASSLTTGELFF. The DNA of the CDR3 is TGTGCCAGCAGCTTAACCACCGGGGAGCTGTTTTTT.